This passage covers 4 T cell receptor beta chains from one sample sequenced in a study of T cell responses to AZD1222 COVID-19 vaccine. The repertoire was sequenced with immunoSEQ multiplex PCR; TCRdb's copy has only in-frame clones and lacks some. The sample lists 150,000 or so clones, nearly 95% occurring once. Sequenced material: peripheral blood, taken on day 0 of AZD1222 vaccination. All receptors derive from an adult in good health.

The chain recombines TRBV6-1 with TRBJ1-2; tentative D call: TRBD1 (5 bases). The CDR3 spans 14 residues. Trimming took 1 base from V and 5 from J, leaving 11 bases between them. Germline V gene sequence: CDR1 MNHNS, CDR2 SASEGT. The CDR3 region is CASSEGGGEYGYTF. The CDR3 bases are TGTGCCAGCAGTGAAGGCGGGGGGGAGTATGGCTACACCTTC.

V usage is TRBV9 and J usage is TRBJ2-1, with 13 bases lining up with TRBD2. J gave up 4 bases and V 0 bases, and 16 bases lay outside the gene matches. Germline V gene data show CDR1 as SGDLS and CDR2 as YYNGEE. The CDR3 has 21 amino acids. The CDR3 DNA follows: TGTGCCAGCAGCGTAGCTACTTGGACTAGCGGGAGCCTTTCACAGTACAATGAGCAGTTCTTC. Amino acids: CASSVATWTSGSLSQYNEQFF.

The rearrangement joins TRBV6-5 to TRBJ1-6; unclear D gene. V was trimmed by 7 bases and J by 0 bases, leaving 7 bases between them. The CDR3 extends over 14 amino acids. Germline V CDR1 and CDR2: MNHEY, SVGAGI. CDR3 amino acids: CASTPSSYNSPLHF. Written as DNA, the CDR3 is TGTGCCAGCACCCCCAGCTCCTATAATTCACCCCTCCACTTT.

The genes are TRBV21-1 and TRBJ2-5; the table's TRBD1 call for D was not verified on the DNA. TRBV21-1 is a listed pseudogene. The CDR3 contains 14 residues. CDR3 residues: CASRFRGIVETQYF. The CDR3 DNA reads TGTGCCAGCAGATTCAGGGGTATCGTGGAGACCCAGTACTTC.